This T cell receptor beta chain derives from a study of PD-1 blockade in classical Hodgkin lymphoma. The protocol was immunoSEQ multiplex PCR, while the TCRdb copy is restricted to in-frame clones and leaves out a portion. The sample lists 90,000 to 130,000 clones, 70% to 90% occurring once. With regard to this clone: Its antigen is unidentified.

V shed 2 bases and J shed 2 bases, with 15 bases lying between them. The CDR3 sequence is 15 residues long. CDR1 GTSNPN and CDR2 SVGIG come from the germline V gene (reference sequence). Regarding the study as a whole: Underlying causes for the observed repertoire differences were not defined, possibly disease activity or prior therapy. With CD4+ cells, TCR diversity rose significantly by C4D1, but not with CD8+ cells. Patients who responded completely had about the same baseline diversity as newly diagnosed patients.

All patients relapsed after autologous stem cell transplantation, and brentuximab vedotin exposure varied. V and J are TRBV30 and TRBJ1-1, with a tentative D call TRBD1 (6 bases). This sample comprised peripheral blood mononuclear cells (PBMCs), obtained before the second cycle of nivolumab. The clonotype was recovered from a human donor with classical Hodgkin lymphoma. The CDR3 DNA reads TGTGCCTGGAGTCGGGGGGGGCAGGGAAACACTGAAGCTTTCTTT. Translated, it gives CAWSRGGQGNTEAFF.